The rows below give T cell receptor beta chains drawn from one sample of a study of blood T cell repertoires in COVID-19. Clones were read by immunoSEQ multiplex PCR, and TCRdb kept only the in-frame ones, dropping some. Seen here are some 130,000 clones, about nine tenths observed once, and the top ten hold around a tenth. The material sequenced was peripheral blood. The receptors originated from a man aged 45-65 years with acute or convalescent COVID-19. CDR3s include the opening cysteine and the closing phenylalanine or tryptophan. D genes are given only for firm matches. Not every row has a clone size; where given, it reads once, few, many or a size class.

cdr3_nt cdr3_aa clone_size v_call d_call j_call
TGTGCCAGCAGTGAAGACAGGGGCATGAGTCAGCCCCAGCATTTT CASSEDRGMSQPQHF - TRBV2 TRBD1 TRBJ1-5
TGCGCCAGCAGCTTGGTAAAGCGGGGCACAGATACGCAGTATTTT CASSLVKRGTDTQYF - TRBV5-1 - TRBJ2-3
TGTGCCACTTCGGGGGGGGGATATAATTCACCCCTCCACTTT CATSGGGYNSPLHF - TRBV6-5 - TRBJ1-6
TGTGCCAGCAGCGTAGCCCTAACTAGCGGGAGGTGGGCGGATGAGCAGTTCTTC CASSVALTSGRWADEQFF - TRBV9 TRBD2 TRBJ2-1
TGTGCCAGCAGCCTAGCGGAGGAAGATACGCAGTATTTT CASSLAEEDTQYF - TRBV11-3 TRBD2 TRBJ2-3
TGCGCCAGCAGCTACCCGGGACAGAAATACGAGCAGTACTTC CASSYPGQKYEQYF - TRBV4-1 TRBD1 TRBJ2-7
TGCGCCAGCAGCTTGGGGGGCCAGGGGCCCCAAGAGACCCAGTACTTC CASSLGGQGPQETQYF - TRBV5-1 - TRBJ2-5
TGTGCCAGTAGGCGGGACAGGGGGGCTTTCCGCGTCCTGACTTTC CASRRDRGAFRVLTF - TRBV19 TRBD1 TRBJ2-6
TGTGCCAGCAGCTTGGCCGGGGTCGGCTATGGCTACACCTTC CASSLAGVGYGYTF - TRBV5-4 - TRBJ1-2
TGCGCCAGCAGCGCTGGACAGGCTATAGCTAACTATGGCTACACCTTC CASSAGQAIANYGYTF - TRBV5-1 TRBD1 TRBJ1-2
TGTGCCAGCAGCGTTGAGGGGGCTGGAAACACCATATATTTT CASSVEGAGNTIYF - TRBV9 - TRBJ1-3
TGTGCCAGTAGTATCCGGACAGGGGTAACCACTGAAGCTTTCTTT CASSIRTGVTTEAFF - TRBV19 TRBD1 TRBJ1-1
TGTGCCAGCAGTTACCCCAGGCTTGGCGGAAACACCATATATTTT CASSYPRLGGNTIYF few TRBV6-2/TRBV6-3 - TRBJ1-3
TGTGCCAGCTCAAAAAGTGACTCAAGCAGCACCTACGAGCAGTACTTC CASSKSDSSSTYEQYF - TRBV18 - TRBJ2-7
TGTGCCAGCAGCCTGCTGGACGACGGAGGGGAGACCCAGTACTTC CASSLLDDGGETQYF - TRBV9 - TRBJ2-5
TGTGCCAGCAGTTCAGCGCGACAGGGGAGTTCACCCCTCCACTTT CASSSARQGSSPLHF - TRBV27 TRBD1 TRBJ1-6
TGTGCCAGCAGCCAGGTCGACAGCTACTCTGGAAACACCATATATTTT CASSQVDSYSGNTIYF few TRBV4-2 - TRBJ1-3
TGTGCCAGTAGTGGGGACAGTTATGGCTACACCTTC CASSGDSYGYTF - TRBV19 TRBD1 TRBJ1-2
TGTGCCAGCAGCCAAGATTTGACTATCGCCTCAGATACGCAGTATTTT CASSQDLTIASDTQYF - TRBV4-2 - TRBJ2-3
TGCGCCAGCAGCTTGAGTCTAAGCTCCTACAATGAGCAGTTCTTC CASSLSLSSYNEQFF - TRBV5-1 - TRBJ2-1
TGTGCCAGCAGCTTGCAGCGGGTCCCTAGCACAGATACGCAGTATTTT CASSLQRVPSTDTQYF - TRBV5-6 - TRBJ2-3
TGTGCCTGGAGTGTACGGTGGAGGGAGGGCTACACCTTC CAWSVRWREGYTF - TRBV30 - TRBJ1-2
TGTGCCAGCAGCCTGTTCGGGCGGGGGTACACTGAAGCTTTCTTT CASSLFGRGYTEAFF - TRBV5-4 - TRBJ1-1
TGTGCCAGCAGTTTAGAACTAGCGGGTACGGGGTTCTTC CASSLELAGTGFF - TRBV12-3/TRBV12-4 TRBD2 TRBJ2-1
TGTGCCAGCAGCTCCTCACTAGCGGGAGGACACGAGCAGTACTTC CASSSSLAGGHEQYF - TRBV5-4 TRBD2 TRBJ2-7
TGTGCCAGCAGCCTACAGGGGGCAGGCTATGGCTACACCTTC CASSLQGAGYGYTF - TRBV27 TRBD1 TRBJ1-2
TGTGCCAGCAGCTTGTCAGGGTATCCTGGCTACACCTTC CASSLSGYPGYTF - TRBV5-8 - TRBJ1-2
TGTGCCAGCAGCTCAGAGATGACAGGGGGCTTCTATGGCTACACCTTC CASSSEMTGGFYGYTF - TRBV5-8 TRBD1 TRBJ1-2